This T cell receptor (beta chain) was documented in a study of blood T cell repertoires in COVID-19. Study details: Material from acute and convalescent COVID-19 was sourced from the United States, Italy and Spain. PBMCs, B-cell-depleted T cells, or T cells provided the cDNA or gDNA that made up the material.

The V segment lost 6 bases and the J segment 14 bases; nucleotides outside the gene matches: 6. Germline CDR1 is SNHLY and CDR2 is FYNNEI. This CDR3 spans 12 amino acids. In the authors' methods: The assay estimated nucleated cells by amplifying reference gene primers. Sequencing used immunoSEQ multiplex PCR; TCRdb keeps in-frame clones, though not all of them. That table supplies the V and J calls and clone size; D and trimming were determined from the DNA. The data hold approximately 170,000 clones, with nearly 90% observed a single time. The chain uses TRBV2 and TRBJ1-4; 10 bases map to TRBD1. This TCR came from a man younger than 35 who had recovered from COVID-19. The sample comprised peripheral blood. The CDR3: CASRDRGSVLFF. For the CDR3, the DNA is TGTGCCAGCAGGGACAGGGGGAGCGTCCTGTTTTTT.